This entry describes one TCR beta chain. The data were obtained in a study of blood T cell repertoires in COVID-19. CDR3 length equals 15 residues. V dropped 3 bases and J dropped 4; count of bases not matched to a gene: 2. The germline gives CDR1 SGHRS, CDR2 YFSETQ. Generated by immunoSEQ multiplex PCR, the TCRdb table keeps only in-frame clones and is missing some. The sample holds around 93,000 clones, roughly 87% seen once. Sequenced: peripheral blood. The TCR comes from a man older than 75 with acute or convalescent COVID-19. V and J are TRBV5-1 and TRBJ1-6, with 9 bases matching TRBD1. The CDR3 spells CASSWTGAYNSPLHF. As DNA, the CDR3 is TGCGCCAGCAGCTGGACAGGGGCGTATAATTCACCCCTCCACTTT.